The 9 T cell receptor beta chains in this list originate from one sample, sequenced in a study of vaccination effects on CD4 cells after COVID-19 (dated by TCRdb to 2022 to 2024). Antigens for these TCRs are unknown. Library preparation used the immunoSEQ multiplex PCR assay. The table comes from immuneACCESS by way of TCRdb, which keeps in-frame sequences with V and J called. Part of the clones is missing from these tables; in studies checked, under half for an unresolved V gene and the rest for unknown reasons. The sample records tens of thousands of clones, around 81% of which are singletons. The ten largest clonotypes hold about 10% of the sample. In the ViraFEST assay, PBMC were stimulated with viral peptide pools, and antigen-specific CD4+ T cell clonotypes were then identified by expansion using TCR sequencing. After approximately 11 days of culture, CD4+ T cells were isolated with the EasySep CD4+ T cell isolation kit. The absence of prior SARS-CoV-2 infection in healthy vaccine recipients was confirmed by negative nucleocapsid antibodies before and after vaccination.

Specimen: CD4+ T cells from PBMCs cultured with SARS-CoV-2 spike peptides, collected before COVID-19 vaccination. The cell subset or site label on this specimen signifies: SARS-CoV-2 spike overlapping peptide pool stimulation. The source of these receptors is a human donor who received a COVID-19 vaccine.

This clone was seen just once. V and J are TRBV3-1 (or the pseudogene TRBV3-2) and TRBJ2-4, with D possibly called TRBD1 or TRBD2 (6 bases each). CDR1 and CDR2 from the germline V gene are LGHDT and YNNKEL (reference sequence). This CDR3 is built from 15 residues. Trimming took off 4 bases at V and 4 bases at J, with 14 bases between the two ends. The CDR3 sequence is CASSPEGGGKNIQYF. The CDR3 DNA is TGTGCCAGCAGCCCCGAGGGGGGAGGTAAAAACATTCAGTACTTC.

CDR3 nucleotides: TGTGCCAGCAGTTACTCGAGTGGACTAGGGGGTCATGAGCAGTTCTTC. This codes for CASSYSSGLGGHEQFF. The chain combines TRBV6-5 with TRBJ2-1, with D perhaps TRBD2 (7 bases). CDR3 size: 16 residues. V was trimmed by 0 bases and J by 8 bases, leaving 17 bases between them. Germline V lookup: CDR1 MNHEY, CDR2 SVGAGI.

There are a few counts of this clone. Here the CDR3 DNA reads TGTGCCAGCAGTGATAAGGGTAGATTCAACATTCAGTACTTC. Translating gives CASSDKGRFNIQYF. The chain has TRBV2 and TRBJ2-4; D unresolved. The germline CDR1 and CDR2 sequences are SNHLY and FYNNEI. The CDR3 has 14 residues. V lost 3 bases to trimming and J lost 7 bases, with 13 bases between them.

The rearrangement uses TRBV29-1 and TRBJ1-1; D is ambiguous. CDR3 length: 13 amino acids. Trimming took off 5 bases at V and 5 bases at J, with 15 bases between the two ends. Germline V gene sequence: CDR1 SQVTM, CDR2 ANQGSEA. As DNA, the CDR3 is TGCAGCGTTTGGGGAGCGGGTTGGACTGAAGCTTTCTTT. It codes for CSVWGAGWTEAFF.

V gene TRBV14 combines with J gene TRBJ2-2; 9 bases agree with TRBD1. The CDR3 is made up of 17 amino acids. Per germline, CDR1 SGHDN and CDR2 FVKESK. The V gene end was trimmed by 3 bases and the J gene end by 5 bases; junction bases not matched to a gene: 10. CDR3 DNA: TGTGCCAGCAGCCACGGACTATGGACAGGGGTGACCGGGGAGCTGTTTTTT. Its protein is CASSHGLWTGVTGELFF.

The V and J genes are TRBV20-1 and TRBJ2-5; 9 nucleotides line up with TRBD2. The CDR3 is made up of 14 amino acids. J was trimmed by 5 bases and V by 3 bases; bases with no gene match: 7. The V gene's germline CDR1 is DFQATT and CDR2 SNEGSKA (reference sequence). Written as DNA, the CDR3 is TGCAGTGCTAGTAATAGCGGGGGAGACGAGACCCAGTACTTC. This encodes CSASNSGGDETQYF.

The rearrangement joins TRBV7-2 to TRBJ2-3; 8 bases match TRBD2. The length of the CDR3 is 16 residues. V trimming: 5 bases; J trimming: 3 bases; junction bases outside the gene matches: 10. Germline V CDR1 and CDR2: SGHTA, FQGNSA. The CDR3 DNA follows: TGTGCCAGCAGCGCCCCCACGGGGGGGCGGACAGATACGCAGTATTTT. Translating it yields CASSAPTGGRTDTQYF.

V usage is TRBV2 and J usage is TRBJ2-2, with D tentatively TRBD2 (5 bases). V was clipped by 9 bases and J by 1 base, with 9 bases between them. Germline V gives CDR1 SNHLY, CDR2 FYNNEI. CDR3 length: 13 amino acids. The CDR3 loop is CASNRENTGELFF. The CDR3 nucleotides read TGTGCCAGTAATCGGGAGAACACCGGGGAGCTGTTTTTT.

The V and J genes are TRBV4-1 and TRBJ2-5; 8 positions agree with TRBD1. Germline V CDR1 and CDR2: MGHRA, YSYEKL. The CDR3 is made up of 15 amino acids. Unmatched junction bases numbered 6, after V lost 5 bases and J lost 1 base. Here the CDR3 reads CASSSYRGAQETQYF. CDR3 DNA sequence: TGCGCCAGCAGCTCCTACAGGGGGGCCCAAGAGACCCAGTACTTC.